What follows describes a single T cell receptor beta chain. The antigen remains undetermined. This sample is part of a study of cytomegalovirus exposure and HLA in healthy donors. Study in general: A previous analysis identified 100 million or so unique TCR beta sequences derived from some 170 million T cells. Whole-study findings and limits: One cluster of highly shared sequence variants probably arose as a sequencing artifact. An Asian-associated ancestry cluster reportedly showed fewer N-insertions than the approximately 690-donor mean in a later analysis.

Whereas donors were nominally healthy upon sampling, unrecorded immune exposures were probable. The PCR contained 60 Vbeta and 13 Jbeta primers. Repertoires were generated with immunoSEQ multiplex PCR, while TCRdb's copy carries only in-frame clones and drops some. The sample comprises 200,000 or so clones, 80% to 85% of which are singletons, and approximately 2% rests with the top ten. The TCR was taken from a young woman in good health and CMV-seropositive. Sample: PBMCs.

In DNA, the CDR3 is TGTGCCAGCAGTCCTACAGGGGGTTTAGGAAATGAGCAGTTCTTC. It encodes CASSPTGGLGNEQFF. This chain connects TRBV7-8 to TRBJ2-1; 8 nucleotides align to TRBD1. Unmatched junction bases numbered 11, after V lost 6 bases and J lost 7 bases. Germline loops: CDR1 SGHVS, CDR2 FQNEAQ. This CDR3 spans 15 amino acids.